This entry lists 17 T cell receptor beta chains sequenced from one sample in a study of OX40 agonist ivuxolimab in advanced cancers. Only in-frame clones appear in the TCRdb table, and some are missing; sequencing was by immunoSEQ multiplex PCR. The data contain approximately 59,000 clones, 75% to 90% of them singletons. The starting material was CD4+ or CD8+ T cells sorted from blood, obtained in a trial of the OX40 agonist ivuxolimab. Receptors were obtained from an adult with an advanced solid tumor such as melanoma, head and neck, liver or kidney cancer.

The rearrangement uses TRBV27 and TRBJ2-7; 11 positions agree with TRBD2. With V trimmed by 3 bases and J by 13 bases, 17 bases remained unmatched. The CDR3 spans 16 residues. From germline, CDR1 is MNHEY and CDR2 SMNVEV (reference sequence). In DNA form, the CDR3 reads TGTGCCAGCAGTTTTGGGGGGGCTGGGGCTAGCGGGAGGTTATACTTC. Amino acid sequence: CASSFGGAGASGRLYF.

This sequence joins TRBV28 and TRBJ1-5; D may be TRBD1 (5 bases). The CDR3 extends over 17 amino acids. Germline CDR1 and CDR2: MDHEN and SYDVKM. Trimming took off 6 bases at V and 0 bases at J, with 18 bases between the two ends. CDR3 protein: CASRTGTRTVSNQPQHF. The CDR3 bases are TGTGCCAGCAGAACCGGGACCCGTACAGTTAGCAATCAGCCCCAGCATTTT.

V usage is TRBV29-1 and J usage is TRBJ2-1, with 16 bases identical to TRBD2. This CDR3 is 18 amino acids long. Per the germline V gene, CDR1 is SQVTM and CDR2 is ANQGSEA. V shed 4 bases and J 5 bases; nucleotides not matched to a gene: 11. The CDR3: CSVGPPGLAGGPHNEQFF. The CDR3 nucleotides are TGCAGCGTTGGACCACCGGGACTAGCGGGAGGGCCCCACAATGAGCAGTTCTTC.

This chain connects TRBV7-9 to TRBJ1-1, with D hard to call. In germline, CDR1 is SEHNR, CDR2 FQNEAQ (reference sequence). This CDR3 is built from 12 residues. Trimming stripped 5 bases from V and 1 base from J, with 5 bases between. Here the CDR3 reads CASSPRNTEAFF. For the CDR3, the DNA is TGTGCCAGCAGCCCTCGGAACACTGAAGCTTTCTTT.

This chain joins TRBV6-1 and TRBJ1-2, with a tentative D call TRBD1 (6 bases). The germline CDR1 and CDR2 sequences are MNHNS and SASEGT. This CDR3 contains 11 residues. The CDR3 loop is CATGKNYGYTF. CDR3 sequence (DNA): TGTGCGACAGGAAAAAACTATGGCTACACCTTC.

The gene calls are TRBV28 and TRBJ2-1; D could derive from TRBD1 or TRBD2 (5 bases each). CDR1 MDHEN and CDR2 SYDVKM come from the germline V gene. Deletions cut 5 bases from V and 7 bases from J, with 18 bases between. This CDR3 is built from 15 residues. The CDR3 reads CASSASGPTQNEQFF. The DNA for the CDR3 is TGTGCCAGCAGTGCCTCGGGACCTACGCAAAATGAGCAGTTCTTC.

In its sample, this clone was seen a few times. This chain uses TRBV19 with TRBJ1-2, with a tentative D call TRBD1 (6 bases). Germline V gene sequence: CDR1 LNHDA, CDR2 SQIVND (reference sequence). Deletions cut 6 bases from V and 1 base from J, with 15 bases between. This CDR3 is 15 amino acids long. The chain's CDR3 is CASSHSGQLNYGYTF. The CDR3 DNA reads TGTGCCAGTAGCCACTCCGGACAGCTTAACTATGGCTACACCTTC.

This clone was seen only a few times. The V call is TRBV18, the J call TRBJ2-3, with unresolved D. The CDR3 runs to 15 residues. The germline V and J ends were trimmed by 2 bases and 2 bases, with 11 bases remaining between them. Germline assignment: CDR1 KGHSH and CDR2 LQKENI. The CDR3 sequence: CASSPSLATTDTQYF. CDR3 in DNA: TGTGCCAGCTCACCAAGTTTGGCCACCACAGATACGCAGTATTTT.

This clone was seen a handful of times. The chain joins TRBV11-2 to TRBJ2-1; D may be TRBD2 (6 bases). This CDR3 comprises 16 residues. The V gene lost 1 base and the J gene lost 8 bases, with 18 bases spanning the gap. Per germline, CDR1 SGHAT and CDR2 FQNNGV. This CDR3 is CASSLVAGLVWDEQFF. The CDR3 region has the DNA TGTGCCAGCAGCTTAGTTGCGGGACTCGTTTGGGATGAGCAGTTCTTC. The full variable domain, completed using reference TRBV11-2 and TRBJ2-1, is EAGVAQSPRYKIIEKRQSVAFWCNPISGHATLYWYQQILGQGPKLLIQFQNNGVVDDSQLPKDRFSAERLKGVDSTLKIQPAKLEDSAVYLCASSLVAGLVWDEQFFGPGTRLTVL.

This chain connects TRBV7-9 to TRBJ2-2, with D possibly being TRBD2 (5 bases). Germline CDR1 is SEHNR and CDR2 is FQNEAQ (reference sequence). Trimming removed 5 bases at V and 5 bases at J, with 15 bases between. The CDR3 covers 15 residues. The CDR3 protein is CASSPVPSLTGELFF. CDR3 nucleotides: TGTGCCAGCAGCCCCGTCCCTAGCCTGACCGGGGAGCTGTTTTTT.

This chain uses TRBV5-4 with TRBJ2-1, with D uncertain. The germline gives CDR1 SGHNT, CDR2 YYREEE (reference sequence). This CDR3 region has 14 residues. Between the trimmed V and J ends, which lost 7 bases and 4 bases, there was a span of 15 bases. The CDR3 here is CASSFVDTYNEQFF. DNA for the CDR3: TGTGCCAGCTCTTTTGTTGATACGTACAATGAGCAGTTCTTC.

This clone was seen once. The CDR3: CASSLDRKSYEQYF. DNA of the CDR3: TGTGCCAGCAGCTTGGACAGGAAAAGTTACGAGCAGTACTTC. The chain employs TRBV7-9 and TRBJ2-7, with 7 positions matching TRBD1. V lost 3 bases and J lost 4; bases outside the gene matches: 6. Germline-derived CDR1 and CDR2 are SEHNR and FQNEAQ (reference sequence). The CDR3 consists of 14 residues.

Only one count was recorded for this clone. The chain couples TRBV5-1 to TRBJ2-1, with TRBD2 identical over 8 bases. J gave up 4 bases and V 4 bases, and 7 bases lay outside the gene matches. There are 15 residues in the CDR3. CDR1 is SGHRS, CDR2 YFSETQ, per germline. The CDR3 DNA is TGCGCCAGCAGCCTCATGACTAGCGAGTACAATGAGCAGTTCTTC. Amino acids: CASSLMTSEYNEQFF.

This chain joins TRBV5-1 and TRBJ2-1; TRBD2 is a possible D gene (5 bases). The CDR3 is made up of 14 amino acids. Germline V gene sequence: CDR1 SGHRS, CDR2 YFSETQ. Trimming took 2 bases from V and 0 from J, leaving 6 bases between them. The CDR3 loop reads CASSLEGSYNEQFF. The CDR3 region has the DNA TGCGCCAGCAGCTTAGAGGGCTCCTACAATGAGCAGTTCTTC.

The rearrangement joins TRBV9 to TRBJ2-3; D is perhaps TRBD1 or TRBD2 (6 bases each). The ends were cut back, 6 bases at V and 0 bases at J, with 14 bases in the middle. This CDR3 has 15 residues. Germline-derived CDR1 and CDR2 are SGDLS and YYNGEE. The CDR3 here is CASNRRGTSTDTQYF. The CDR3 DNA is TGTGCCAGCAATCGAAGGGGGACTAGCACAGATACGCAGTATTTT. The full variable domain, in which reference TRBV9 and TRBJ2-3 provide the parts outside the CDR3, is DSGVTQTPKHLITATGQRVTLRCSPRSGDLSVYWYQQSLDQGLQFLIQYYNGEERAKGNILERFSAQQFPDLHSELNLSSLELGDSALYFCASNRRGTSTDTQYFGPGTRLTVL.

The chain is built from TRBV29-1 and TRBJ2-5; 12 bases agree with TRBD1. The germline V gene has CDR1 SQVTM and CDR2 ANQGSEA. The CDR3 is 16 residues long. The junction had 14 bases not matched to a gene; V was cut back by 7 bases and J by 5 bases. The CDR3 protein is CSAPGTGGSSRETQYF. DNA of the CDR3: TGCAGCGCCCCTGGGACAGGGGGCTCTAGCAGGGAGACCCAGTACTTC.

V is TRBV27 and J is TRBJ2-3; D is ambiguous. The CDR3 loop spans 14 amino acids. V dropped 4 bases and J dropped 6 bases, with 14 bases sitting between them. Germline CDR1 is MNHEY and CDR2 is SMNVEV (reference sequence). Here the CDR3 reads CASSSLYRSDTQYF. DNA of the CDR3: TGTGCCAGCAGTTCCCTATATAGGTCCGATACGCAGTATTTT.